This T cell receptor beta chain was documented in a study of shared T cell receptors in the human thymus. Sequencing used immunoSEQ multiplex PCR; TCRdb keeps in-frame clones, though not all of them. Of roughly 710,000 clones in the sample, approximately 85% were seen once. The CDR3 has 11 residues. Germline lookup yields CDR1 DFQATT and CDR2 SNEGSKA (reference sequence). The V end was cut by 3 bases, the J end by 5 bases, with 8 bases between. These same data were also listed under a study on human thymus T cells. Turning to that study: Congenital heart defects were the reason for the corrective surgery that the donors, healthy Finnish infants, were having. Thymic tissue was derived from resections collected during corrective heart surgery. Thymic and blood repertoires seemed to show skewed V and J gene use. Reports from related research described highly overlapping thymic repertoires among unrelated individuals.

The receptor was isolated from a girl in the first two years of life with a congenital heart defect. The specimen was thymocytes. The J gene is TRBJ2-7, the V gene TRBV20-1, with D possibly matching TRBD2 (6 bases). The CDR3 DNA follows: TGCAGTGCTAGGTGCGGGGACGAGCAGTACTTC. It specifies CSARCGDEQYF.